This T cell receptor (beta chain) is from a study of cytomegalovirus exposure and HLA in healthy donors. Study-wide background: Caucasian-associated ancestry cluster membership applied to 75% to 85% of about 370 genotyped donors.

This CDR3 has 16 residues. The ends lost 4 bases at V and 5 bases at J; junction bases unmatched: 8. The V gene's germline CDR1 is MDHEN and CDR2 SYDVKM. The PCR ran on 60 Vbeta and 13 Jbeta primers. Assay used: immunoSEQ multiplex PCR; TCRdb lists only in-frame clones, some missing. The table records about 97,000 clones, around 81% of them present only once. Specimen: PBMCs. The V gene is TRBV28, the J gene TRBJ2-5; 12 bases align to TRBD1. The receptor was derived from a man aged 35 to 55 in good health and CMV-seropositive. The CDR3 coding sequence is TGTGCCAGCAGTTCGACCGGGACAGGGGGCAGGGAGACCCAGTACTTC. Residues: CASSSTGTGGRETQYF.